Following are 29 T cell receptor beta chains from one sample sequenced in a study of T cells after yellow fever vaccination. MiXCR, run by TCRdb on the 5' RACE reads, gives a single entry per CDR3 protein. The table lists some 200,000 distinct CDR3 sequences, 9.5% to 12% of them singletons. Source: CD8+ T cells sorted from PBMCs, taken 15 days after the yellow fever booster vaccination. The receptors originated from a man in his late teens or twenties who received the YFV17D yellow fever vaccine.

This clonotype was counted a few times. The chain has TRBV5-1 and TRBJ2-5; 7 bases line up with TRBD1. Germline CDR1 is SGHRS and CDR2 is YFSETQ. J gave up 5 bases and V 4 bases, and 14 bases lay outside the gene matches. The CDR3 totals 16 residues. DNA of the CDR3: TGCGCCAGCAGCCCTCAGGGGGTTATATTAGTGGAGACCCAGTACTTC. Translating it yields CASSPQGVILVETQYF.

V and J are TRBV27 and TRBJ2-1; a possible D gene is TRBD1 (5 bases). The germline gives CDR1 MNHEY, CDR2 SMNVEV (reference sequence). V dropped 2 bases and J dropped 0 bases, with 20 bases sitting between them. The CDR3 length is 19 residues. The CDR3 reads CASSLVGVTGVSSYNEQFF. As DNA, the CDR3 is TGTGCCAGCAGTTTAGTAGGGGTAACGGGCGTATCCTCCTACAATGAGCAGTTCTTC.

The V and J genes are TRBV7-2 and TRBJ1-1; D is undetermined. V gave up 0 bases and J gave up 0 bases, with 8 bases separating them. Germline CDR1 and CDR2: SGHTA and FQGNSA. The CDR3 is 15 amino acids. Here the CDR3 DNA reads TGTGCCAGCAGCTTAGCCCTCGTCATGAACACTGAAGCTTTCTTT. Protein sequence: CASSLALVMNTEAFF.

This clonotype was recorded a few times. This CDR3 reads CSVEAGSGNTIYF. The DNA of the CDR3 is TGCAGCGTTGAAGCGGGGTCTGGAAACACCATATATTTT. This chain joins TRBV29-1 and TRBJ1-3; D not certain. This CDR3 region has 13 residues. Looked up from germline, CDR1 is SQVTM and CDR2 is ANQGSEA. Trimming left V 1 base short and J 1 base short, with 5 bases between.

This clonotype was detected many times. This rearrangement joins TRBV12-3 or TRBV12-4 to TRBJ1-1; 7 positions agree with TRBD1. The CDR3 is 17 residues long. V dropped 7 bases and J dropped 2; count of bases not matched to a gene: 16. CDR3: CASTPRQGYTGNTEAFF. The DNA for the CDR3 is TGTGCCAGCACACCCCGACAGGGCTACACTGGAAACACTGAAGCTTTCTTT.

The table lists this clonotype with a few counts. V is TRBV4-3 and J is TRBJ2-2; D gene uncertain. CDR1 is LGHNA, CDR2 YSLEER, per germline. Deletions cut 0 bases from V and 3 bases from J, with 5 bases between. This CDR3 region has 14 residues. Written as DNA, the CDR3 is TGCGCCAGCAGCCAAGATTTCGACACCGGGGAGCTGTTTTTT. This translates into CASSQDFDTGELFF.

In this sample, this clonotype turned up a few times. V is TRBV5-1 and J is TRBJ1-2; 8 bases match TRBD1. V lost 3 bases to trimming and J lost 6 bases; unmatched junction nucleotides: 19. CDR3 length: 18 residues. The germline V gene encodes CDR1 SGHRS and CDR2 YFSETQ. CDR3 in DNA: TGCGCCAGCAGCTCACTGGAGGTTGGACAGGGAATCCCCCATGGCTACACCTTC. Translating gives CASSSLEVGQGIPHGYTF.

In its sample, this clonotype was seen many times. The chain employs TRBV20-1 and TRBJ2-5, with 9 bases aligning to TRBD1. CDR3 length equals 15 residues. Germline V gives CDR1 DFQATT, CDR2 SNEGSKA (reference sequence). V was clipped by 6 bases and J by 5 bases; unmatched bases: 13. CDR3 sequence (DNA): TGCAGTGCCGAGCCATGGGACAGGGATATGGAGACCCAGTACTTC. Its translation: CSAEPWDRDMETQYF.

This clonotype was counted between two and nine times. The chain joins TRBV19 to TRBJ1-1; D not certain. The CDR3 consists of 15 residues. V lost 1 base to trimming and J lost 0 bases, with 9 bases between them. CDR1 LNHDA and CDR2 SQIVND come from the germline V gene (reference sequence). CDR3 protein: CASSIGRTMNTEAFF. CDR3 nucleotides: TGTGCCAGTAGTATAGGACGCACGATGAACACTGAAGCTTTCTTT.

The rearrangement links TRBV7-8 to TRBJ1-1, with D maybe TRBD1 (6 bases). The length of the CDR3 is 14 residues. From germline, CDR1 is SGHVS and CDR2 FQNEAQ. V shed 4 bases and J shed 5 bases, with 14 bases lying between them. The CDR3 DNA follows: TGTGCCAGCAGCTGGGGGGCTCAGAGGACTGAAGCTTTCTTT. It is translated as CASSWGAQRTEAFF.

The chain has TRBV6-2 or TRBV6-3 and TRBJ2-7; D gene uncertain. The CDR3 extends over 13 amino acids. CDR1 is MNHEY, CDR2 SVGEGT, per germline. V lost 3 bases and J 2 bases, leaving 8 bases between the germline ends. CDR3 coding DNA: TGTGCCAGCAGTTATCTCCCTACCTACGAGCAGTACGTC. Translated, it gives CASSYLPTYEQYV.

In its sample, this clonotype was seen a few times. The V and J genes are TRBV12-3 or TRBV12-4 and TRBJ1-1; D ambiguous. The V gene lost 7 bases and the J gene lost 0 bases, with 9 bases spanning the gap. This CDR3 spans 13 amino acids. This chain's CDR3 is CASKTSMNTEAFF. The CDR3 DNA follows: TGTGCCAGCAAGACAAGCATGAACACTGAAGCTTTCTTT.

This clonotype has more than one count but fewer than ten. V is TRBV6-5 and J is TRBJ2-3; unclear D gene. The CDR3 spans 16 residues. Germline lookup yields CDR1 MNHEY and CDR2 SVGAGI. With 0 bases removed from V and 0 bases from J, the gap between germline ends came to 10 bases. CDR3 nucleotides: TGTGCCAGCAGTTACTCTGCTTCGCCTAGCACAGATACGCAGTATTTT. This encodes CASSYSASPSTDTQYF.

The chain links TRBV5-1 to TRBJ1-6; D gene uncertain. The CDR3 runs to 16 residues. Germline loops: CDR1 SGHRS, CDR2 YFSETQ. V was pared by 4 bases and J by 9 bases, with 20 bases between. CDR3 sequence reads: CASSASMTERGSPLHF. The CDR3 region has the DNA TGCGCCAGCAGCGCCTCAATGACGGAACGCGGTTCACCCCTCCACTTT.

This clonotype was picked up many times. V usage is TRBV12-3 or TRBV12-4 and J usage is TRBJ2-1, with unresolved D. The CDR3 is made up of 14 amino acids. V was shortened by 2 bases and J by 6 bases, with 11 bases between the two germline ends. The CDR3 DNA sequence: TGTGCCAGCAGTTTAAGTGTCCTTGGCAATGAGCAGTTCTTC. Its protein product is CASSLSVLGNEQFF.

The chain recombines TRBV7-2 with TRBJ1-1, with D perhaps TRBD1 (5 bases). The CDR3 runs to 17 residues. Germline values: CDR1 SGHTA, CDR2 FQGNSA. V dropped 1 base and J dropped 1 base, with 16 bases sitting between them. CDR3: CASSLDWGRMENTEAFF. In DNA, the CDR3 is TGTGCCAGCAGCTTAGATTGGGGCAGGATGGAGAACACTGAAGCTTTCTTT.

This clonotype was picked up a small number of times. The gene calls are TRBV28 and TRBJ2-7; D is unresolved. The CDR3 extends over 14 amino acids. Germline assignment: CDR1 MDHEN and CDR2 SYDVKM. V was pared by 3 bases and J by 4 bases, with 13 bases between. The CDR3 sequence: CASSLAYGPYEQYF. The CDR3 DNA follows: TGTGCCAGCAGTTTGGCCTATGGGCCTTACGAGCAGTACTTC.

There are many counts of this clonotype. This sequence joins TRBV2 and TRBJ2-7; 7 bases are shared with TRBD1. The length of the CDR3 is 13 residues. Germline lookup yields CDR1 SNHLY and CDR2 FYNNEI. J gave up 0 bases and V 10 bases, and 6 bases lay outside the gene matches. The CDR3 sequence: CAITGTDSYEQYF. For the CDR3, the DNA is TGTGCCATCACCGGGACAGACTCCTACGAGCAGTACTTC. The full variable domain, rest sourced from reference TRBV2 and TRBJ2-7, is EPEVTQTPSHQVTQMGQEVILRCVPISNHLYFYWYRQILGQKVEFLVSFYNNEISEKSEIFDDQFSVERPDGSNFTLKIRSTKLEDSAMYFCAITGTDSYEQYFGPGTRLTVT.

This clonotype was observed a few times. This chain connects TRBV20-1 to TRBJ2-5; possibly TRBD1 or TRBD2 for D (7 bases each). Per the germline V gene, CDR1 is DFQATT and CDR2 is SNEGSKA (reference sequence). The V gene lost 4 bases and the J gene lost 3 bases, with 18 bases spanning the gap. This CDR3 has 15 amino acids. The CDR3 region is CSANRDSRGEETQYF. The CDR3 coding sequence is TGCAGTGCTAACCGGGACAGTCGGGGGGAAGAGACCCAGTACTTC.

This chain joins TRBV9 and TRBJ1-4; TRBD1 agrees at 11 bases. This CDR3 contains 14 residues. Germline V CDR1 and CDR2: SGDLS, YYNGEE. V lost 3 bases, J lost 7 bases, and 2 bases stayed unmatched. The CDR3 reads CASSDGQGAEKLFF. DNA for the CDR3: TGTGCCAGCAGCGATGGACAGGGGGCTGAAAAACTGTTTTTT. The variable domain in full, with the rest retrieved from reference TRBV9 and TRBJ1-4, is DSGVTQTPKHLITATGQRVTLRCSPRSGDLSVYWYQQSLDQGLQFLIQYYNGEERAKGNILERFSAQQFPDLHSELNLSSLELGDSALYFCASSDGQGAEKLFFGSGTQLSVL.

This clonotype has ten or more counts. The CDR3 is CASSLGLPPYEQYF. The DNA for the CDR3 is TGTGCCAGCAGTTTAGGTCTCCCGCCCTACGAGCAGTACTTC. The V call is TRBV12-3 or TRBV12-4, the J call TRBJ2-7; no definite D call. Trimming took off 1 base at V and 2 bases at J, with 9 bases between the two ends. The CDR3 sequence is 14 residues long.

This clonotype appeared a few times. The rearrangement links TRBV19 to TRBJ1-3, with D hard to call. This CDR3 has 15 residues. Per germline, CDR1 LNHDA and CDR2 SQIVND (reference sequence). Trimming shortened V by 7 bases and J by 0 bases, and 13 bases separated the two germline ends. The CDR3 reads CASMTIPGSGNTIYF. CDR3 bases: TGTGCCAGTATGACAATCCCGGGCTCTGGAAACACCATATATTTT. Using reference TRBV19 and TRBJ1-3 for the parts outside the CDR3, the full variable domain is DGGITQSPKYLFRKEGQNVTLSCEQNLNHDAMYWYRQDPGQGLRLIYYSQIVNDFQKGDIAEGYSVSREKKESFPLTVTSAQKNPTAFYLCASMTIPGSGNTIYFGEGSWLTVV.

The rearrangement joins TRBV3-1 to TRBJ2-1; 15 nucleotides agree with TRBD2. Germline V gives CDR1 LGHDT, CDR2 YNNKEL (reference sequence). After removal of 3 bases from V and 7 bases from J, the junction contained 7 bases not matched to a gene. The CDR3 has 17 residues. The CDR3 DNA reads TGTGCCAGCAGCCAGGGAACCGGGACTAGCGGGGGGAATGAGCAGTTCTTC. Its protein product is CASSQGTGTSGGNEQFF.

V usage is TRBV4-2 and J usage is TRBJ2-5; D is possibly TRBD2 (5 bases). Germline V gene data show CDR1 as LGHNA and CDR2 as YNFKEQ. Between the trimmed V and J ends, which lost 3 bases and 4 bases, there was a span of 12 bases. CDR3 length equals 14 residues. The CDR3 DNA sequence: TGTGCCAGCAGCCACTCACTAGGAGCAGAGACCCAGTACTTC. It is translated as CASSHSLGAETQYF.

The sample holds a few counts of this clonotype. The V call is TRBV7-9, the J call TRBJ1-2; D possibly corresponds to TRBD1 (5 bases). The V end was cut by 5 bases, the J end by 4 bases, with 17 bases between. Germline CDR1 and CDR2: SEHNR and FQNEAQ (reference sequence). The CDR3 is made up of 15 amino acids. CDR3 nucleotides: TGTGCCAGCAGCCCTAAGGGCAGGGAAGTCTATGGCTACACCTTC. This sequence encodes CASSPKGREVYGYTF. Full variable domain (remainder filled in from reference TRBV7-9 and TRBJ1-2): DTGVSQNPRHKITKRGQNVTFRCDPISEHNRLYWYRQTLGQGPEFLTYFQNEAQLEKSRLLSDRFSAERPKGSFSTLEIQRTEQGDSAMYLCASSPKGREVYGYTFGSGTRLTVV.

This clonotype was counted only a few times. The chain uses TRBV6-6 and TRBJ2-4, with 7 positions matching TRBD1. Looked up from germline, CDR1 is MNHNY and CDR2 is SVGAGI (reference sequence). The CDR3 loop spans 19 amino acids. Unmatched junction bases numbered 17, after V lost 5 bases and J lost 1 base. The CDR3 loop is CASSGLGQRSEFAKNIQYF. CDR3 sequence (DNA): TGTGCCAGCAGTGGACTGGGACAGAGGTCCGAGTTTGCCAAAAACATTCAGTACTTC.

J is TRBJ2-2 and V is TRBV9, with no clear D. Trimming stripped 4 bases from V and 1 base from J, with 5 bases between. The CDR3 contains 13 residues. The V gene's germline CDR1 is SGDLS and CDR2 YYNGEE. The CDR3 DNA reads TGTGCCAGCAGCAACCAGAACACCGGGGAGCTGTTTTTT. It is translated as CASSNQNTGELFF.

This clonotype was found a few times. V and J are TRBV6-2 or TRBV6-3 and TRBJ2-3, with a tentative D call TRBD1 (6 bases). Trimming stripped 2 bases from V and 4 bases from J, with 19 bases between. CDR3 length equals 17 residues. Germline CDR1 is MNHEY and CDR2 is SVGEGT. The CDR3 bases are TGTGCCAGCAGTTACCTCATACAGGGTCGGGTATCAGATACGCAGTATTTT. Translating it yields CASSYLIQGRVSDTQYF.

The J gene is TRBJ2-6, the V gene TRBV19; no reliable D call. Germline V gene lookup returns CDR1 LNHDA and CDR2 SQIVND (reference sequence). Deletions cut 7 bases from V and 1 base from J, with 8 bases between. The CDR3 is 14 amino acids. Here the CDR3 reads CASKKRSGANVLTF. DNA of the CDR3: TGTGCCAGTAAAAAGCGATCTGGGGCCAACGTCCTGACTTTC. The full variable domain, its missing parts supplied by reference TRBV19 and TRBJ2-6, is DGGITQSPKYLFRKEGQNVTLSCEQNLNHDAMYWYRQDPGQGLRLIYYSQIVNDFQKGDIAEGYSVSREKKESFPLTVTSAQKNPTAFYLCASKKRSGANVLTFGAGSRLTVL.